The 8 T cell receptor beta chains in this list originate from one sample, sequenced in a study of blood T cell repertoires in COVID-19. The protocol was immunoSEQ multiplex PCR, while the TCRdb copy is restricted to in-frame clones and leaves out a portion. The table has tens of thousands of clones, less than 75% seen once; the top ten hold around 25%. The sequencing input was peripheral blood. The receptors shown here come from a woman aged 60-75 years in a cohort sampled during active or convalescent COVID-19.

The chain links TRBV28 to TRBJ2-5; 11 nucleotides line up with TRBD2. CDR1 is MDHEN and CDR2 is SYDVKM in the germline V gene. J was trimmed by 2 bases and V by 4 bases; bases with no gene match: 15. This CDR3 has 19 amino acids. This CDR3 is CASSWGWLAGGALQETQYF. In DNA form, the CDR3 reads TGTGCCAGCAGTTGGGGGTGGCTAGCGGGGGGCGCTTTACAAGAGACCCAGTACTTC.

The genes are TRBV5-6 and TRBJ1-1; 10 bases align to TRBD1. V lost 3 bases and J lost 1; bases outside the gene matches: 3. Germline V gene data show CDR1 as SGHDT and CDR2 as YYEEEE. The CDR3 is 15 residues long. The CDR3 coding sequence is TGTGCCAGCAGCTCCGGGACAGGGGCGAACACTGAAGCTTTCTTT. Amino acids: CASSSGTGANTEAFF.

This sequence joins TRBV6-2 or TRBV6-3 and TRBJ2-7; no firm D call. CDR3 length: 13 residues. With 0 bases removed from V and 5 bases from J, the gap between germline ends came to 8 bases. Per the germline V gene, CDR1 is MNHEY and CDR2 is SVGEGT. The CDR3 spells CASSYSRLNEQYF. In DNA, the CDR3 is TGTGCCAGCAGTTACTCGAGGTTGAACGAGCAGTACTTC.

This clone was picked up a small number of times. The chain recombines TRBV5-1 with TRBJ2-4; 7 bases fit TRBD1. Germline lookup yields CDR1 SGHRS and CDR2 YFSETQ. This CDR3 is 16 amino acids long. With 0 bases clipped from V and 1 base from J, the junction kept 4 bases outside the gene matches. CDR3: CASSLGQGSAKNIQYF. The CDR3 DNA sequence: TGCGCCAGCAGCTTGGGACAGGGCTCGGCCAAAAACATTCAGTACTTC.

In its sample, this clone was seen once. V gene TRBV6-5 combines with J gene TRBJ1-6; 7 bases line up with TRBD1. Germline loops: CDR1 MNHEY, CDR2 SVGAGI. This CDR3 contains 13 residues. J lost 10 bases, V lost 2 bases, and 2 bases had no gene match. The CDR3 DNA reads as TGTGCCAGCAGTTACAGGGGGCAGTCACCCCTCCACTTT. This gives the protein CASSYRGQSPLHF.

V is TRBV13 and J is TRBJ2-2; D possibly corresponds to TRBD2 (5 bases). This CDR3 has 18 amino acids. The V gene's germline CDR1 is PRHDT and CDR2 FYEKMQ (reference sequence). Trimming left V 5 bases short and J 1 base short, with 20 bases between. The CDR3 nucleotides read TGTGCCAGCAGCCCCCACATCGGAGGCTCGAAGAACACCGGGGAGCTGTTTTTT. It codes for CASSPHIGGSKNTGELFF.

The rearrangement joins TRBV5-1 to TRBJ2-1; 12 nucleotides agree with TRBD2. With V trimmed by 5 bases and J by 2 bases, 2 bases remained unmatched. Germline lookup yields CDR1 SGHRS and CDR2 YFSETQ. This CDR3 region has 15 residues. The CDR3 region has the DNA TGCGCCAGCAGACTAGCGGGGGGAACCTACAATGAGCAGTTCTTC. Protein sequence: CASRLAGGTYNEQFF.

This clone was seen a handful of times. The rearrangement uses TRBV2 and TRBJ1-2; 9 bases agree with TRBD1. The germline CDR1 and CDR2 sequences are SNHLY and FYNNEI. The CDR3 consists of 19 residues. With 0 bases clipped from V and 0 bases from J, the junction kept 11 bases outside the gene matches. The CDR3 DNA reads as TGTGCCAGCAGTGAAGCAGCCCTTGGACAGGGGCTCGCTAACTATGGCTACACCTTC. This codes for CASSEAALGQGLANYGYTF.